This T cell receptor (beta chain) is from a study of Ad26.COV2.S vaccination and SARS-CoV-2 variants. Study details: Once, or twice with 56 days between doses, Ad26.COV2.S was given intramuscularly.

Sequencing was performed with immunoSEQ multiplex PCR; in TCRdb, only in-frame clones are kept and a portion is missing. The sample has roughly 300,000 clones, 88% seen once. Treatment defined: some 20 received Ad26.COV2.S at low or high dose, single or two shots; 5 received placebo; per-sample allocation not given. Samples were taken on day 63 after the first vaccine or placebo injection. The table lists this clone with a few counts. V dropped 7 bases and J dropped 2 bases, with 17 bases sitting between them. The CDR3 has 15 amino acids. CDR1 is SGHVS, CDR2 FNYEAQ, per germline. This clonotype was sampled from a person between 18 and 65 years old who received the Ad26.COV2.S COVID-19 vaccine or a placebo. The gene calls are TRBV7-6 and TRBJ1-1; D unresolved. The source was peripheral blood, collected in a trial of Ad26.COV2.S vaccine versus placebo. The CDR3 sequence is CASTALNSRNTEAFF. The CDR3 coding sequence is TGTGCCAGCACCGCCCTGAATAGTCGAAACACTGAAGCTTTCTTT.